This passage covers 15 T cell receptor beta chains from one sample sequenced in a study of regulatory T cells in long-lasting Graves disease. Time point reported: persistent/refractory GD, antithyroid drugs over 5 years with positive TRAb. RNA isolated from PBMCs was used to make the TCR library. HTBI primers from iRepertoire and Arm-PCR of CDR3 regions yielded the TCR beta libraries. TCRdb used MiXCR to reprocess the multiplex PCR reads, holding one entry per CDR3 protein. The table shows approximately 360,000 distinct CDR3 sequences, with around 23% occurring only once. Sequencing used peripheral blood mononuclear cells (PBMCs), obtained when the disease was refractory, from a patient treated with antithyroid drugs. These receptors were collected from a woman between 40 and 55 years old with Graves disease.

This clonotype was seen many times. Written as DNA, the CDR3 is TGTGCGTCCGGTTTCGGGAACACCATATATTTT. This encodes CASGFGNTIYF. This chain connects TRBV2 to TRBJ1-3, with unresolved D. Per the germline V gene, CDR1 is SNHLY and CDR2 is FYNNEI. This CDR3 is built from 11 residues. Based on the CDR3 plus reference TRBV2 and TRBJ1-3, the full variable domain is EPEVTQTPSHQVTQMGQEVILRCVPISNHLYFYWYRQILGQKVEFLVSFYNNEISEKSEIFDDQFSVERPDGSNFTLKIRSTKLEDSAMYFCASGFGNTIYFGEGSWLTVV.

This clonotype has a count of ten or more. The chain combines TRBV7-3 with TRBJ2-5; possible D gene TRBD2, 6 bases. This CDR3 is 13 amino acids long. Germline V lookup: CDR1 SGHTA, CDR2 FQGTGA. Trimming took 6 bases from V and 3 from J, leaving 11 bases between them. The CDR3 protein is CASRNSGEETQYF. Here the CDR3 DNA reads TGTGCCAGCAGAAATAGCGGCGAAGAGACCCAGTACTTC.

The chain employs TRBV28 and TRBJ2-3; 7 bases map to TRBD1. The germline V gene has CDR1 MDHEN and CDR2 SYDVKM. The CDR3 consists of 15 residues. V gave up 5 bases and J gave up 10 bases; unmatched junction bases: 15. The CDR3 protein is CASSPMSHDRVAQYF. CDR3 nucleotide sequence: TGTGCCAGCAGTCCGATGAGTCACGACAGGGTTGCGCAGTATTTT.

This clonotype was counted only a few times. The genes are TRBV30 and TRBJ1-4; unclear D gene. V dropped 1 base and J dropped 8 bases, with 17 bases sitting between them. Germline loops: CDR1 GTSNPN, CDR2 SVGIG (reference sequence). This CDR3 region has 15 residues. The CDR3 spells CAWSALLSISEKLFF. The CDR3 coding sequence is TGTGCCTGGAGTGCCTTACTATCCATCAGCGAAAAACTGTTTTTT.

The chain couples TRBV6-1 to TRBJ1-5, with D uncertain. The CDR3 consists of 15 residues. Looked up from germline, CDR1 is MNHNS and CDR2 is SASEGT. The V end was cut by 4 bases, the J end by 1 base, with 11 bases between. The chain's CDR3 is CASSGDAPSNQPQHF. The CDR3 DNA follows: TGTGCCAGCAGTGGAGACGCCCCGAGCAATCAGCCCCAGCATTTT.

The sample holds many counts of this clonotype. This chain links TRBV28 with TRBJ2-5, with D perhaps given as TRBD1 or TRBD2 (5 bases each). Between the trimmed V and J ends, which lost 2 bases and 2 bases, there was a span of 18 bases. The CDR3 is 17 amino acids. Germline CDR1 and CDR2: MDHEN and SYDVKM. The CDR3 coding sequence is TGTGCCAGCAGTTTAGGGGTGGGGACGGGTAGACAAGAGACCCAGTACTTC. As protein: CASSLGVGTGRQETQYF.

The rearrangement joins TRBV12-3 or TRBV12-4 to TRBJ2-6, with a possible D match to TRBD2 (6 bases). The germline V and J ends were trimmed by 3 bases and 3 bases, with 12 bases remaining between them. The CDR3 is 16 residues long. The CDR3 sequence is CASSFTGVFGANVLTF. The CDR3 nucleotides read TGTGCCAGCAGTTTTACGGGGGTATTTGGGGCCAACGTCCTGACTTTC.

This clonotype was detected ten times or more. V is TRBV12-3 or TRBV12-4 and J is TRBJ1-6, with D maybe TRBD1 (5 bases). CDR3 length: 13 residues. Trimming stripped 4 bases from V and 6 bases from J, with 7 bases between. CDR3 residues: CASSSQGNSPLHF. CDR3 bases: TGTGCCAGCAGTTCTCAGGGTAATTCACCCCTCCACTTT.

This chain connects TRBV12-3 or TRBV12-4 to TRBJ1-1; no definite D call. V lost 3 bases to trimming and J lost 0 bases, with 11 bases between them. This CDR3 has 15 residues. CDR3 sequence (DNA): TGTGCCAGCAGTTTTTGGGGTGATTTGAACACTGAAGCTTTCTTT. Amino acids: CASSFWGDLNTEAFF.

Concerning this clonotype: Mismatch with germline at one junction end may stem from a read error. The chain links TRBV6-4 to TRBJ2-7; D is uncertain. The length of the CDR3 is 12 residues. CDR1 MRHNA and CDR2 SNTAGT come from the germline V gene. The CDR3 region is CASSDLRTKGDF. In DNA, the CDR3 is TGTGCCAGCAGTGATCTTAGGACGAAAGGAGACTTC.

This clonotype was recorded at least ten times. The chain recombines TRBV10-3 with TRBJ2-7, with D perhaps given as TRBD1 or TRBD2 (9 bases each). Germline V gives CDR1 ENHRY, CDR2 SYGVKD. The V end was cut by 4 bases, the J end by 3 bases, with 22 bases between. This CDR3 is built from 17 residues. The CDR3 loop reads CAISGGQGALAGYEQYF. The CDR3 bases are TGTGCCATCAGTGGGGGACAGGGTGCACTAGCGGGCTACGAGCAGTACTTC.

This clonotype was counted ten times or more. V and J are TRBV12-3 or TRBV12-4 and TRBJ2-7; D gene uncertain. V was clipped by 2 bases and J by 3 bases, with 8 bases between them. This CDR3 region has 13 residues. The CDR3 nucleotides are TGTGCCAGCAGTTTACTCGGGTACTACGAGCAGTACTTC. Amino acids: CASSLLGYYEQYF.

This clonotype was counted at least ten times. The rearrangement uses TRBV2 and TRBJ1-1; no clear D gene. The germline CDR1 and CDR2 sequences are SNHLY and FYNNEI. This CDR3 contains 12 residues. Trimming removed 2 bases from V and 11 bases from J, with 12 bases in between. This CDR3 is CASSEFRQRAFF. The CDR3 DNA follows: TGTGCCAGCAGTGAATTTAGACAACGGGCTTTCTTT.

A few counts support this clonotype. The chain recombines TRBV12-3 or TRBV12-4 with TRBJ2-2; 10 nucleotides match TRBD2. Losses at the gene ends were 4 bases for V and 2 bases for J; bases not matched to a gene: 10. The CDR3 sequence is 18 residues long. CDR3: CASSSNHLAGGNTGELFF. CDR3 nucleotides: TGTGCCAGCAGTTCGAATCACTTAGCGGGAGGAAACACCGGGGAGCTGTTTTTT.

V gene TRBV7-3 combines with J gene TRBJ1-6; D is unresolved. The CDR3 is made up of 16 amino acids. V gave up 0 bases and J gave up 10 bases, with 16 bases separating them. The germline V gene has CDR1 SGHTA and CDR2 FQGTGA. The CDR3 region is CASSLTPHIGNSPLHF. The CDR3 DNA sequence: TGTGCCAGCAGCTTAACGCCTCATATAGGGAACTCACCCCTCCACTTT.